These 28 T cell receptor beta chains share one sample of origin, sequenced in a study of blood T cell repertoires in COVID-19 (dated by TCRdb to the early 2020s). The library was prepared using the immunoSEQ multiplex PCR assay. The immuneACCESS repertoire file appears here via TCRdb, limited to in-frame rearrangements. These files lack a portion of the clones; in checked studies, under half of the deficit traces to unresolved V genes, and the cause of the others is not known. The sample table shows over 75,000 clones, and more than 70% are seen once. The ten largest clones represent 20% to 30% of the sample. The sample comprised peripheral blood. These receptors were collected from a human donor in a cohort sampled during active COVID-19.

This sequence joins TRBV29-1 and TRBJ2-1; no clear D gene. The CDR3 sequence is 13 residues long. V was clipped by 8 bases and J by 6 bases, with 17 bases between them. Germline assignment: CDR1 SQVTM and CDR2 ANQGSEA. The CDR3 sequence is CSSIVLRVNEQFF. The CDR3 DNA is TGCAGCTCAATCGTCCTCCGGGTCAATGAGCAGTTCTTC.

This clone was found a few times. V and J are TRBV21-1 and TRBJ2-2; the table names TRBD1, a call not compared with the DNA. TRBV21-1 is noted as a pseudogene. This CDR3 comprises 16 residues. CDR3 amino acids: CASSKDGTGGGGELFF. CDR3 DNA: TGTGCCAGCAGCAAAGATGGGACAGGTGGCGGCGGGGAGCTGTTTTTT.

The chain combines TRBV2 with TRBJ2-7; 7 nucleotides align to TRBD1. CDR3 length: 13 residues. CDR1 is SNHLY, CDR2 FYNNEI, per germline. V shed 7 bases and J 9 bases; nucleotides not matched to a gene: 12. CDR3 in amino acids: CASTPGTAPGQYF. CDR3 coding DNA: TGTGCCAGCACTCCAGGGACAGCCCCCGGGCAGTACTTC.

This clone was seen a handful of times. The chain combines TRBV28 with TRBJ1-3; D may be TRBD1 (5 bases). Germline-derived CDR1 and CDR2 are MDHEN and SYDVKM. The CDR3 extends over 15 amino acids. Trimming pared 5 bases from V and 2 bases from J, leaving 13 bases between. CDR3 nucleotide sequence: TGTGCCAGCAGTGGTCTAGCGGGGGCTGGAAACACCATATATTTT. Protein sequence: CASSGLAGAGNTIYF.

The chain couples TRBV19 to TRBJ1-3; D may be TRBD1 (5 bases). V lost 10 bases to trimming and J lost 2 bases, with 12 bases between them. Germline lookup yields CDR1 LNHDA and CDR2 SQIVND (reference sequence). CDR3 length: 13 residues. Here the CDR3 reads CATEAGPGNTIYF. CDR3 bases: TGTGCCACCGAAGCAGGGCCTGGAAACACCATATATTTT.

This clone was recorded many times. J is TRBJ2-2 and V is TRBV9; the D is unclear. Trimming pared 0 bases from V and 6 bases from J, leaving 6 bases between. The CDR3 is 13 amino acids. Germline CDR1 SGDLS, CDR2 YYNGEE. CDR3 protein: CASSVAGPGELFF. Written as DNA, the CDR3 is TGTGCCAGCAGCGTAGCTGGCCCCGGGGAGCTGTTTTTT.

The chain uses TRBV14 and TRBJ1-2, with D uncertain. V shed 0 bases and J shed 5 bases, with 10 bases lying between them. Germline V gives CDR1 SGHDN, CDR2 FVKESK. CDR3 length: 14 amino acids. The CDR3 protein is CASSQDRSGYGYTF. CDR3 DNA sequence: TGTGCCAGCAGCCAAGATAGGTCGGGGTATGGCTACACCTTC.

V is TRBV5-6 and J is TRBJ2-1, with TRBD2 matching over 8 bases. CDR3 length equals 19 residues. Germline trimming cut 0 bases from V and 0 bases from J; bases unmatched to any gene: 11. Germline CDR1 SGHDT, CDR2 YYEEEE. For the CDR3, the DNA is TGTGCCAGCAGCTTGGATGCGCGGGGGGCCTTATACTCCTACAATGAGCAGTTCTTC. The encoded protein is CASSLDARGALYSYNEQFF.

The genes are TRBV11-2 and TRBJ2-1; 7 nucleotides match TRBD2. The CDR3 spans 15 residues. Per the germline V gene, CDR1 is SGHAT and CDR2 is FQNNGV. V lost 5 bases, J lost 7 bases, and 11 bases stayed unmatched. The CDR3 is CASSPSGGSGNEQFF. CDR3 nucleotides: TGTGCCAGCAGCCCTTCCGGGGGTAGCGGGAATGAGCAGTTCTTC.

The genes are TRBV30 and TRBJ1-2, with 10 bases lining up with TRBD1. This CDR3 has 13 residues. CDR1 GTSNPN and CDR2 SVGIG come from the germline V gene (reference sequence). The trim removed 6 bases at V and 2 bases at J, leaving 3 bases unmatched. CDR3 coding DNA: TGTGCCTGTTCGGGACAGGGGAACTATGGCTACACCTTC. This sequence encodes CACSGQGNYGYTF.

The chain has TRBV15 and TRBJ2-7; the match to TRBD2 covers 7 bases. Unmatched junction bases numbered 8, after V lost 0 bases and J lost 3 bases. CDR3 size: 16 residues. The V gene's germline CDR1 is LNHNV and CDR2 YYDKDF (reference sequence). CDR3 nucleotides: TGTGCCACCAGCAGAGATAGGCGGGGAGGGGTCTACGAGCAGTACTTC. Translated, it gives CATSRDRRGGVYEQYF.

The chain joins TRBV10-2 to TRBJ2-7, with TRBD1 identical over 7 bases. J lost 7 bases, V lost 11 bases, and 11 bases had no gene match. This CDR3 spans 12 amino acids. Germline V gives CDR1 WSHSY, CDR2 SAAADI. The CDR3 is CAGRDSMGEQYF. In nucleotides, the CDR3 is TGCGCCGGCCGGGACAGCATGGGGGAGCAGTACTTC.

The J gene is TRBJ2-2, the V gene TRBV6-1; 11 nucleotides match TRBD2. Germline V CDR1 and CDR2: MNHNS, SASEGT. This CDR3 is 16 amino acids long. V was clipped by 0 bases and J by 5 bases; unmatched bases: 2. The CDR3 DNA sequence: TGTGCCAGCAGTGAAGCACTAGCGGGAGATACCGGGGAGCTGTTTTTT. Its translation: CASSEALAGDTGELFF.

The V call is TRBV4-1, the J call TRBJ2-1, with TRBD1 as a possible D gene (7 bases). The germline V gene encodes CDR1 MGHRA and CDR2 YSYEKL. Trimming cost V 1 base and J 0 bases, with 13 bases left between them. CDR3 length: 17 amino acids. CDR3 sequence: CASSQVPQGGSYNEQFF. Written as DNA, the CDR3 is TGCGCCAGCAGCCAAGTACCCCAGGGGGGCTCCTACAATGAGCAGTTCTTC.

This clone is a singleton in its sample. This CDR3 is also generated by other DNA sequences in the sample. The chain uses TRBV7-3 and TRBJ2-1; 11 bases are a match to TRBD2. With V trimmed by 5 bases and J by 3 bases, 3 bases remained unmatched. This CDR3 is built from 15 residues. Germline V gene lookup returns CDR1 SGHTA and CDR2 FQGTGA. Here the CDR3 reads CASSPLAGGYNEQFF. DNA for the CDR3: TGTGCCAGCAGCCCCCTAGCGGGGGGCTACAATGAGCAGTTCTTC.

This chain connects TRBV4-1 to TRBJ2-7, with 8 bases aligning to TRBD1. The germline V gene encodes CDR1 MGHRA and CDR2 YSYEKL. The J segment lost 3 bases and the V segment lost 1 base, leaving 5 bases of the junction unmatched. This CDR3 comprises 15 residues. In DNA form, the CDR3 reads TGCGCCAGCAGCCAAGGACAGGGGTTAGTCTACGAGCAGTACTTC. It codes for CASSQGQGLVYEQYF.

The chain recombines TRBV14 with TRBJ1-2; 10 positions match TRBD1. The V and J ends lost 4 bases and 4 bases, in that order; junction bases with no gene match: 3. In germline, CDR1 is SGHDN, CDR2 FVKESK. The CDR3 is 14 residues long. For the CDR3, the DNA is TGTGCCAGCAGCCCGGACAGGGGGGCCTATGGCTACACCTTC. The encoded protein is CASSPDRGAYGYTF.

The chain recombines TRBV13 with TRBJ2-5; 13 positions agree with TRBD2. The CDR3 consists of 17 residues. CDR1 and CDR2 (germline): PRHDT, FYEKMQ (reference sequence). The trim removed 5 bases at V and 2 bases at J, leaving 8 bases unmatched. The CDR3 here is CASSAKLAGGLQETQYF. The CDR3 nucleotides are TGTGCCAGCAGCGCCAAACTAGCGGGGGGGCTTCAAGAGACCCAGTACTTC.

This clone is a singleton in its sample. The chain joins TRBV30 to TRBJ1-5, with TRBD1 identical over 7 bases. Germline assignment: CDR1 GTSNPN and CDR2 SVGIG (reference sequence). The CDR3 loop spans 15 amino acids. The junction had 9 bases not matched to a gene; V was cut back by 5 bases and J by 2 bases. The chain's CDR3 is CAWSSGGTGNQPQHF. Written as DNA, the CDR3 is TGTGCCTGGTCGTCAGGGGGGACCGGCAATCAGCCCCAGCATTTT.

This chain connects TRBV14 to TRBJ1-2; 7 nucleotides match TRBD1. V lost 5 bases to trimming and J lost 4 bases; unmatched junction nucleotides: 4. The CDR3 totals 13 residues. Looked up from germline, CDR1 is SGHDN and CDR2 is FVKESK. The CDR3 spells CASSEGQVYGYTF. CDR3 in DNA: TGTGCCAGCAGCGAAGGACAGGTCTATGGCTACACCTTC.

The chain is built from TRBV6-5 and TRBJ2-5; D is undetermined. The CDR3 has 12 residues. Germline CDR1 and CDR2: MNHEY and SVGAGI. The V and J ends lost 5 bases and 5 bases respectively, with 9 bases between them. The CDR3 sequence: CASSILGETQYF. The CDR3, as DNA: TGTGCCAGCAGTATCCTCGGTGAGACCCAGTACTTC.

The rearrangement joins TRBV28 to TRBJ2-1; the D is unclear. Germline lookup yields CDR1 MDHEN and CDR2 SYDVKM. Trimming pared 3 bases from V and 7 bases from J, leaving 7 bases between. CDR3 length: 12 residues. The CDR3 here is CASSFPRNEQFF. The CDR3 DNA follows: TGTGCCAGCAGTTTCCCCAGGAATGAGCAGTTCTTC.

This clone was detected once. The CDR3 spells CASSLARGAGDGGIRSTDTQYF. The CDR3 nucleotides are TGCGCCAGCAGCTTGGCCAGGGGGGCAGGGGATGGCGGGATCCGCAGCACAGATACGCAGTATTTT. V is TRBV5-1 and J is TRBJ2-3; TRBD1 is a possible D gene (7 bases). The V gene lost 0 bases and the J gene lost 0 bases, with 29 bases spanning the gap. The CDR3 consists of 22 residues. In germline, CDR1 is SGHRS, CDR2 YFSETQ.

V usage is TRBV19 and J usage is TRBJ2-7; D gene uncertain. CDR1 LNHDA and CDR2 SQIVND come from the germline V gene (reference sequence). The CDR3 is made up of 11 amino acids. Trimming cost V 8 bases and J 6 bases, with 11 bases left between them. The CDR3 DNA reads as TGTGCCAGTGGTCCCCCGGGCGAGCAGTACTTC. Its translation is CASGPPGEQYF.

This clone showed up just a few times. The chain uses TRBV28 and TRBJ1-2; 7 nucleotides line up with TRBD1. CDR1 is MDHEN and CDR2 is SYDVKM in the germline V gene. The CDR3 runs 12 residues. V shed 8 bases and J 3 bases; nucleotides not matched to a gene: 3. The CDR3 nucleotides are TGTGCCAGCTTCGACAGGGACTATGGCTACACCTTC. Translated, it gives CASFDRDYGYTF.

This clone has ten or more counts. The V gene is TRBV30, the J gene TRBJ2-1, with 10 bases aligning to TRBD2. This CDR3 is built from 13 residues. Germline CDR1 is GTSNPN and CDR2 is SVGIG (reference sequence). V lost 4 bases to trimming and J lost 6 bases; unmatched junction nucleotides: 3. The CDR3 sequence: CAWTSGSFNEQFF. Here the CDR3 DNA reads TGTGCCTGGACTAGCGGGAGTTTCAATGAGCAGTTCTTC.

The rearrangement uses TRBV28 and TRBJ2-7; no reliable D call. V was cut by 1 base and J by 2 bases, with 3 bases left in between. The length of the CDR3 is 12 residues. CDR1 and CDR2 (germline): MDHEN, SYDVKM. CDR3 in DNA: TGTGCCAGCAGTTTATCTGCCTACGAGCAGTACTTC. It is translated as CASSLSAYEQYF. Drawing the rest from reference TRBV28 and TRBJ2-7, the complete variable domain is DVKVTQSSRYLVKRTGEKVFLECVQDMDHENMFWYRQDPGLGLRLIYFSYDVKMKEKGDIPEGYSVSREKKERFSLILESASTNQTSMYLCASSLSAYEQYFGPGTRLTVT.

The chain has TRBV19 and TRBJ2-2; 10 bases are a match to TRBD2. V dropped 6 bases and J dropped 6; count of bases not matched to a gene: 7. Germline CDR1 and CDR2: LNHDA and SQIVND (reference sequence). The CDR3 covers 15 residues. DNA for the CDR3: TGTGCCAGTAGACCTAGCGGGAGCTTTGCCGGGGAGCTGTTTTTT. Its protein product is CASRPSGSFAGELFF.